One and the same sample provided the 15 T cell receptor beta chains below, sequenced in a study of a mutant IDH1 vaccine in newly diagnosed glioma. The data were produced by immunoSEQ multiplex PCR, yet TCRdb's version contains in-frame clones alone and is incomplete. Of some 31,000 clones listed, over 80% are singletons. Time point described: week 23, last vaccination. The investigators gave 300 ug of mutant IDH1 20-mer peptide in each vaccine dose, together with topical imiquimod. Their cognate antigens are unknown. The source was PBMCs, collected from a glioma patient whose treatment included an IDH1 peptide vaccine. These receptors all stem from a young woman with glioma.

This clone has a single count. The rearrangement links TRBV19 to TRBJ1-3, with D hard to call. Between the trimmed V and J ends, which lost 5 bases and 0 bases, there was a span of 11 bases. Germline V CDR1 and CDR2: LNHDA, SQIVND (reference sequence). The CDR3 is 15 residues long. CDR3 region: CASSVTATSGNTIYF. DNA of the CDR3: TGTGCCAGTAGTGTCACAGCCACCTCTGGAAACACCATATATTTT. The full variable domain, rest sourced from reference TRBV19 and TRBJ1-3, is DGGITQSPKYLFRKEGQNVTLSCEQNLNHDAMYWYRQDPGQGLRLIYYSQIVNDFQKGDIAEGYSVSREKKESFPLTVTSAQKNPTAFYLCASSVTATSGNTIYFGEGSWLTVV.

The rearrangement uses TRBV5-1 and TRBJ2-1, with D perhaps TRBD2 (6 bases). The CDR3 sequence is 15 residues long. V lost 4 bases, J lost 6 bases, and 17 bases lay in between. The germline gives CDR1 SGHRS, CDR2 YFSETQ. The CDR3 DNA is TGCGCCAGCAGCCTGATGATTAGCGGCCTCAATGAGCAGTTCTTC. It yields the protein CASSLMISGLNEQFF.

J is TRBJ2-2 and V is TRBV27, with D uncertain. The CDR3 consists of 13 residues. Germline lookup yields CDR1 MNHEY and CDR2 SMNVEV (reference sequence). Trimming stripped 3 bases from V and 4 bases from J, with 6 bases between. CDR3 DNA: TGTGCCAGCAGTTTGGGGTTCACCGGGGAGCTGTTTTTT. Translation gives CASSLGFTGELFF.

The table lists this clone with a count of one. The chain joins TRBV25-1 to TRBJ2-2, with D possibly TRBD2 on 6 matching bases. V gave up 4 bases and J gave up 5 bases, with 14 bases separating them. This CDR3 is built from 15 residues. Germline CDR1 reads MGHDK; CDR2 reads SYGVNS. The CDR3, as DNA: TGTGCCAGCAGTGTAGCGGACCCAAGGACCGGGGAGCTGTTTTTT. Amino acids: CASSVADPRTGELFF.

The chain's CDR3 is CATKGQLNTEAFF. CDR3 bases: TGTGCCACCAAGGGACAGTTGAACACTGAAGCTTTCTTT. This chain connects TRBV19 to TRBJ1-1; the match to TRBD1 covers 7 bases. Germline loops: CDR1 LNHDA, CDR2 SQIVND (reference sequence). The CDR3 sequence is 13 residues long. Trimming at V came to 10 bases and at J to 0 bases, leaving 5 bases not matched to a gene.

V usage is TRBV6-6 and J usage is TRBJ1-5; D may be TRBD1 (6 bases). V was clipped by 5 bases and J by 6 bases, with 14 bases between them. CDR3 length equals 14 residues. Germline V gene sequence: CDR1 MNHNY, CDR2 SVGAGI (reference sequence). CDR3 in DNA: TGTGCCAGCAGTCTGGGGGCCAGGGGTCAGCCCCAGCATTTT. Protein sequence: CASSLGARGQPQHF.

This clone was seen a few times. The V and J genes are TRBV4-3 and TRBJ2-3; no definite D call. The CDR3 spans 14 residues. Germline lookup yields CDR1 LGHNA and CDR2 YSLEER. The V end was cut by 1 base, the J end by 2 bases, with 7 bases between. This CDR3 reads CASSQVRVTDTQYF. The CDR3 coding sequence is TGCGCCAGCAGCCAAGTTAGAGTCACAGATACGCAGTATTTT.

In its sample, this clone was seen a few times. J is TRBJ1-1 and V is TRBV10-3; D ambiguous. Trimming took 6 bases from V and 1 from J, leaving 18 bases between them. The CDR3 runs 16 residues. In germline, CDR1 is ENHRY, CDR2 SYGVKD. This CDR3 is CAISPALGEGNTEAFF. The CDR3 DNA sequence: TGTGCCATCAGCCCGGCCCTTGGTGAGGGGAACACTGAAGCTTTCTTT.

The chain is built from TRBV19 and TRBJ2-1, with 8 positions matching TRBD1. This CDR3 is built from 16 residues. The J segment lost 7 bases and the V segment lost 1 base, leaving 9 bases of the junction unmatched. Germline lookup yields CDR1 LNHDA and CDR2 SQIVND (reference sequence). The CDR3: CASSIGGGRGRNEQFF. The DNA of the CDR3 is TGTGCCAGTAGTATAGGAGGGGGCAGGGGGCGGAATGAGCAGTTCTTC.

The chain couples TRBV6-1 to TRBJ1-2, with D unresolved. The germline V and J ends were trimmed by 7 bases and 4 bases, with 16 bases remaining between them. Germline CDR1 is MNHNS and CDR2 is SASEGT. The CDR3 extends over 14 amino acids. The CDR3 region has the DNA TGTGCCAGCAAGCCGGTTGAGACGGGCTATGGCTACACCTTC. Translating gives CASKPVETGYGYTF.

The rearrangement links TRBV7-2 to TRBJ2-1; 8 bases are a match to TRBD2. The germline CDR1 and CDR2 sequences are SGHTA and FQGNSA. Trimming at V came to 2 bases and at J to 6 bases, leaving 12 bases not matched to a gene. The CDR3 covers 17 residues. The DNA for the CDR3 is TGTGCCAGCAGCTTACGAGCCAGCGGGGGCTTCTTCAATGAGCAGTTCTTC. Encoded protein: CASSLRASGGFFNEQFF.

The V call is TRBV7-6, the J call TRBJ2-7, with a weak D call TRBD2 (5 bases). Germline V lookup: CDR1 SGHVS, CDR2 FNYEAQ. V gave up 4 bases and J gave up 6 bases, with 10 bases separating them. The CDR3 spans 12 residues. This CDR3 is CASSSGESEQYF. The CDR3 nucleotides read TGTGCCAGCAGCTCCGGGGAAAGCGAGCAGTACTTC.

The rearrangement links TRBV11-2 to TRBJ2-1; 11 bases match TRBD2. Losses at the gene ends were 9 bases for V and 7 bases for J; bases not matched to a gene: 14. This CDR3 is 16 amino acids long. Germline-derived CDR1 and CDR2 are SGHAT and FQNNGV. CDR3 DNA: TGTGCCAGTCTTCAGGTAGCGGGGGGGCTAGGAAATGAGCAGTTCTTC. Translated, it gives CASLQVAGGLGNEQFF.

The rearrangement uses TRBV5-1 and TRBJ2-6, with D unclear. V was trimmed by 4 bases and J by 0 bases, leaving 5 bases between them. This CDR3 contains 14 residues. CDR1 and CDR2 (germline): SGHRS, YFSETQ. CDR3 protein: CASSKSSGANVLTF. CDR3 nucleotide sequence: TGCGCCAGCAGCAAGTCCTCTGGGGCCAACGTCCTGACTTTC.

The chain's CDR3 is CASEAGGYTEAFF. The CDR3 bases are TGTGCCAGTGAGGCAGGGGGATACACTGAAGCTTTCTTT. The V and J genes are TRBV19 and TRBJ1-1, with 7 bases aligning to TRBD1. The ends lost 8 bases at V and 3 bases at J; junction bases unmatched: 6. CDR1 is LNHDA, CDR2 SQIVND, per germline (reference sequence). This CDR3 is 13 amino acids long.